Listed below are T cell receptor beta chains from one sample, sequenced in a study of OX40 agonist ivuxolimab in advanced cancers. Clones were read by immunoSEQ multiplex PCR, and TCRdb kept only the in-frame ones, dropping some. The sample includes more than 45,000 clones, around 89% seen only once; the top ten take more than 9%. The source material was CD4+ or CD8+ T cells sorted from blood, sampled in a trial of the OX40 agonist ivuxolimab. The receptors were gathered from an adult with an advanced solid tumor such as melanoma, head and neck, liver or kidney cancer. Both conserved end residues are part of each CDR3. The order of the fields is clone size, D gene, V gene, J gene, CDR3 DNA, CDR3 protein. D genes are given only for firm matches. Part of the rows lack a size; the others show once, few, many or a class for expanded clones.

few	.	TRBV7-9	TRBJ2-1	TGTGCCAGCTACTCCGGGGATGAGCAGTTCTTC	CASYSGDEQFF
.	.	TRBV11-2	TRBJ2-1	TGTGCCAGCAGCTTAGCAGTCAATGAGCAGTTCTTC	CASSLAVNEQFF
.	TRBD1	TRBV7-9	TRBJ2-5	TGTGCCAGCAGCGCCTACAGGGGGCGCACTGAGACCCAGTACTTC	CASSAYRGRTETQYF
.	.	TRBV7-6	TRBJ2-2	TGTGCCAGCAGCCCAGGGGGTCCCGGGGGGCCCAGGGAGCTGTTTTTT	CASSPGGPGGPRELFF
.	TRBD2	TRBV9	TRBJ2-5	TGTGCCAGCAGCGCGGGGGGGGAGACCCAGTACTTC	CASSAGGETQYF
.	.	TRBV9	TRBJ2-5	TGTGCCAGCAGCGTAGCTACAACGGCTCAAGAGACCCAGTACTTC	CASSVATTAQETQYF
.	TRBD1	TRBV5-5	TRBJ1-1	TGTGCCAGCAGCTTGGAGGTTGCGTGGGGACAGTGGTCTTTCTTT	CASSLEVAWGQWSFF
.	TRBD1	TRBV30	TRBJ2-1	TGTGCCTGGAGTTCCGGGACAGGGCCGGAGAATGAGCAGTTCTTC	CAWSSGTGPENEQFF
.	.	TRBV29-1	TRBJ2-3	TGCAGCGTTGAAGATAGCTGGGATACAACAGATACGCAGTATTTT	CSVEDSWDTTDTQYF
once	.	TRBV27	TRBJ2-5	TGTGCCAGCAGTTTATTTTATAGCGAGGGGGTTGAGACCCAGTACTTC	CASSLFYSEGVETQYF
.	.	TRBV27	TRBJ1-2	TGTGCCAGCAGCGACGGGCCTCAGGTCTATGGCTACACCTTC	CASSDGPQVYGYTF
.	TRBD1	TRBV19	TRBJ1-5	TGTGCCAGTAGTATATCGGACAGGGAACCTAGCAATCAGCCCCAGCATTTT	CASSISDREPSNQPQHF
.	TRBD2	TRBV5-3	TRBJ2-1	TGTGCCAGAAGCCTCCAAGGACCGACGACTAGCGGGCCCTCCTACAATGAGCAGTTCTTC	CARSLQGPTTSGPSYNEQFF
once	TRBD2	TRBV4-1	TRBJ2-1	TGCGCCAGCAGCTCGGGACTAGCTGTCAATGAGCAGTTCTTC	CASSSGLAVNEQFF
.	TRBD1	TRBV4-2	TRBJ1-2	TGTGCCAGCAGCCTACGGACAGGGCAATACAGTGGCTACACCTTC	CASSLRTGQYSGYTF
.	TRBD2	TRBV11-3	TRBJ2-5	TGTGCCAGCAGCTCCGGTCCTAGCGGGAGGAGGGGAGAGACCCAGTACTTC	CASSSGPSGRRGETQYF
.	TRBD1	TRBV6-1	TRBJ2-7	TGTGCCAGCAGGCCCGGACAGGGCAGTTCCTACGAGCAGTACTTC	CASRPGQGSSYEQYF
.	.	TRBV11-2	TRBJ2-2	TGTGCCAGCAGACCCCAGGGGACGGGGTCCGCCGGGGAGCTGTTTTTT	CASRPQGTGSAGELFF
.	TRBD1	TRBV12-5	TRBJ2-7	TGTGCTAGTGGTTTGCCCGGGACAGGGACCTACGAGCAGTACTTC	CASGLPGTGTYEQYF
.	TRBD1	TRBV9	TRBJ1-2	TGTGCCAGCAGCGTAGGGGCAGGGGGTAATGGCTACACCTTC	CASSVGAGGNGYTF
.	.	TRBV6-5	TRBJ1-4	TGTGCCAGCAGTCCCCGGACCTGGAGAAGGGAAAAACTGTTTTTT	CASSPRTWRREKLFF
.	.	TRBV5-6	TRBJ1-5	TGTGCCAGCAGCTTGTCGCCCAATCAGCCCCAGCATTTT	CASSLSPNQPQHF
.	TRBD2	TRBV2	TRBJ2-7	TGTGCCAGCAGTGACCCTACTAGCGGGAGCTATCCCTACGAGCAGTACTTC	CASSDPTSGSYPYEQYF
.	.	TRBV5-4	TRBJ2-3	TGTGCCAGCAGCTTGGGGCAGGGCGGCACAGATACGCAGTATTTT	CASSLGQGGTDTQYF
.	.	TRBV4-3	TRBJ1-2	TGCGCCAGCAGCCAAGATAGGGACTCTAGCTATGGCTACACCTTC	CASSQDRDSSYGYTF